These 17 T cell receptor beta chains were sequenced from one sample in a study of stem cell transplantation in POMP-related autoinflammatory disease (dated by TCRdb to the early 2020s). Taken with the paper, the label for time point translates to: after hematopoietic stem cell transplant. The library was prepared using the immunoSEQ multiplex PCR assay. TCRdb mirrors the immuneACCESS table, restricted to in-frame sequences. Some clones are absent from its copies; in checked studies, under half trace to an unresolved V gene, and the reason for the others is unknown. A total of tens of thousands of clones appear in this sample, just over 90% of them only once. The ten largest account for about 0.66% of the sample. This specimen was CD4+ T cells from PBMCs, taken after stem cell transplantation. Receptors originate from a human patient with POMP-related autoinflammation and immune dysregulation (PRAID). Where a transplant has occurred, the graft donor may have supplied some of the T cells.

This rearrangement joins TRBV2 to TRBJ1-1, with no clear D. Per germline, CDR1 SNHLY and CDR2 FYNNEI. V was shortened by 7 bases and J by 2 bases, with 5 bases between the two germline ends. The CDR3 runs 11 residues. The CDR3: CASNLNTEAFF. In nucleotides, the CDR3 is TGTGCCAGCAATCTAAACACTGAAGCTTTCTTT.

The chain recombines TRBV3-1 (or the pseudogene TRBV3-2) with TRBJ1-3; the D is unclear. This CDR3 spans 14 amino acids. V gave up 4 bases and J gave up 0 bases, with 7 bases separating them. Germline CDR1 LGHDT, CDR2 YNNKEL (reference sequence). CDR3 loop: CASSPRTSGNTIYF. As DNA, the CDR3 is TGTGCCAGCAGCCCCCGGACCTCTGGAAACACCATATATTTT.

The chain joins TRBV2 to TRBJ2-5; D is uncertain. With 2 bases removed from V and 3 bases from J, the gap between germline ends came to 7 bases. Per germline, CDR1 SNHLY and CDR2 FYNNEI. This CDR3 has 13 amino acids. CDR3 sequence reads: CASSERSEETQYF. The CDR3 DNA follows: TGTGCCAGCAGTGAAAGGTCAGAAGAGACCCAGTACTTC.

The gene calls are TRBV5-4 and TRBJ2-5, with 10 bases identical to TRBD1. From germline, CDR1 is SGHNT and CDR2 YYREEE (reference sequence). The CDR3 runs 17 residues. The ends lost 1 base at V and 2 bases at J; junction bases unmatched: 8. CDR3 nucleotide sequence: TGTGCCAGCAGCTTGAGCTTGGGGACAGGGGCACAAGAGACCCAGTACTTC. Protein product: CASSLSLGTGAQETQYF.

This chain uses TRBV3-1 (or the pseudogene TRBV3-2) with TRBJ1-5; 7 bases are shared with TRBD1. This CDR3 is built from 13 residues. V trimming: 11 bases; J trimming: 0 bases; junction bases outside the gene matches: 4. Germline-derived CDR1 and CDR2 are LGHDT and YNNKEL (reference sequence). CDR3 DNA: TGTGCCGCAGGGGGTAATAGCAATCAGCCCCAGCATTTT. Protein product: CAAGGNSNQPQHF.

This rearrangement joins TRBV7-9 to TRBJ2-6; tentatively, D is TRBD1 (5 bases). V lost 5 bases and J 0 bases, leaving 11 bases between the germline ends. CDR3 size: 16 residues. The germline V gene encodes CDR1 SEHNR and CDR2 FQNEAQ (reference sequence). The CDR3 nucleotides read TGTGCCAGCAGCACGTTAGACAGCTCTGGGGCCAACGTCCTGACTTTC. Translated, it gives CASSTLDSSGANVLTF.

This chain joins TRBV13 and TRBJ1-1; the D is unclear. Trimming shortened V by 3 bases and J by 0 bases, and 14 bases separated the two germline ends. Germline CDR1 reads PRHDT; CDR2 reads FYEKMQ (reference sequence). This CDR3 comprises 16 residues. The CDR3 DNA is TGTGCCAGCAGCTTCCGGGCAGCCTTCATGAACACTGAAGCTTTCTTT. Protein: CASSFRAAFMNTEAFF.

CDR3 sequence (DNA): TGTGCCAGCGCCGGGCGGGGCAGCAGCTACAATGAGCAGTTCTTC. Residues: CASAGRGSSYNEQFF. V gene TRBV11-1 combines with J gene TRBJ2-1; the D gene is possibly TRBD2 (6 bases). Germline V gene lookup returns CDR1 SGHAT and CDR2 FQDESV (reference sequence). This CDR3 comprises 15 residues. V lost 8 bases, J lost 3 bases, and 17 bases lay in between.

The chain combines TRBV5-1 with TRBJ2-2; D gene ambiguous. The CDR3 loop spans 13 amino acids. CDR1 SGHRS and CDR2 YFSETQ come from the germline V gene. V dropped 0 bases and J dropped 7 bases, with 7 bases sitting between them. CDR3 sequence: CASSLAWNGELFF. The CDR3 DNA reads as TGCGCCAGCAGCTTGGCGTGGAACGGGGAGCTGTTTTTT.

The chain recombines TRBV5-1 with TRBJ2-3; 9 bases map to TRBD2. V shed 5 bases and J 10 bases; nucleotides not matched to a gene: 14. The germline gives CDR1 SGHRS, CDR2 YFSETQ. The CDR3 sequence is 15 residues long. CDR3 protein: CASRPTGLAPMAQYF. In nucleotides, the CDR3 is TGCGCCAGCAGACCAACGGGACTAGCTCCTATGGCGCAGTATTTT. Looking up the rest from reference TRBV5-1 and TRBJ2-3 gives the full variable domain: KAGVTQTPRYLIKTRGQQVTLSCSPISGHRSVSWYQQTPGQGLQFLFEYFSETQRNKGNFPGRFSGRQFSNSRSEMNVSTLELGDSALYLCASRPTGLAPMAQYFGPGTRLTVL.

The CDR3 DNA follows: TGTGCCAGTCAAGCAGGACAGGGCCACGAGCAGTACTTC. It yields the protein CASQAGQGHEQYF. The rearrangement uses TRBV19 and TRBJ2-7; 8 bases match TRBD1. The junction had 8 bases not matched to a gene; V was cut back by 8 bases and J by 5 bases. This CDR3 region has 13 residues. Germline CDR1 is LNHDA and CDR2 is SQIVND (reference sequence).

The rearrangement joins TRBV19 to TRBJ1-5; the match to TRBD1 covers 10 bases. Trimming removed 4 bases from V and 6 bases from J; junction bases left unmatched: 9. The CDR3 contains 16 residues. The germline V gene encodes CDR1 LNHDA and CDR2 SQIVND (reference sequence). The CDR3 loop reads CASSTTTGGYGQPQHF. In DNA, the CDR3 is TGTGCCAGTAGTACAACGACAGGGGGCTATGGTCAGCCCCAGCATTTT.

The chain recombines TRBV18 with TRBJ1-5; no definite D call. Trimming pared 2 bases from V and 8 bases from J, leaving 4 bases between. The CDR3 is 11 amino acids. Germline lookup yields CDR1 KGHSH and CDR2 LQKENI. DNA of the CDR3: TGTGCCAGCTCACCATCGAAGCCCCAGCATTTT. Its translation is CASSPSKPQHF.

This clone has only one observation. This chain links TRBV28 with TRBJ2-1; D might be TRBD2 (6 bases). The CDR3 runs to 17 residues. Trimming removed 4 bases at V and 6 bases at J, with 22 bases between. The germline V gene has CDR1 MDHEN and CDR2 SYDVKM. CDR3 sequence (DNA): TGTGCCAGCAGTTCGGTGGGTGCGGGACTGGCTCTCAATGAGCAGTTCTTC. As protein: CASSSVGAGLALNEQFF.

The chain carries TRBV11-2 and TRBJ1-2; tentatively, D is TRBD1 (6 bases). The CDR3 consists of 14 residues. Germline values: CDR1 SGHAT, CDR2 FQNNGV. Trimming removed 1 base at V and 2 bases at J, with 8 bases between. The CDR3 nucleotides are TGTGCCAGCAGCTTAGGTACAGGGAACTATGGCTACACCTTC. It translates to CASSLGTGNYGYTF.

The chain has TRBV7-9 and TRBJ2-1; TRBD2 agrees at 14 bases. The CDR3 runs 17 residues. The V gene end was trimmed by 5 bases and the J gene end by 7 bases; junction bases not matched to a gene: 10. Germline CDR1 reads SEHNR; CDR2 reads FQNEAQ (reference sequence). CDR3 in DNA: TGTGCCAGCAGCAAAATAAGGGGACTAGCGGGAGTTAATGAGCAGTTCTTC. Its translation: CASSKIRGLAGVNEQFF.

V usage is TRBV27 and J usage is TRBJ1-1; the match to TRBD1 covers 8 bases. Germline V CDR1 and CDR2: MNHEY, SMNVEV (reference sequence). The CDR3 is 16 amino acids. V trimming: 6 bases; J trimming: 2 bases; junction bases outside the gene matches: 11. The CDR3 sequence is CASRPRLTGVNTEAFF. The CDR3 bases are TGTGCCAGCAGGCCCCGATTGACAGGGGTAAACACTGAAGCTTTCTTT.